The entry that follows covers one T cell receptor beta chain sequence. The entry originates in a study of blood T cell repertoires in COVID-19. Study overall: Both acute and convalescent COVID-19 samples were obtained from the United States, Italy and Spain.

Clones were sequenced by immunoSEQ multiplex PCR, and TCRdb holds only the in-frame ones, with some missing. The repertoire holds roughly 190,000 clones, about 85% seen once, with about 26% in the top ten. The CDR3 loop spans 14 amino acids. V lost 5 bases and J lost 6, with 16 bases in between. Germline CDR1 MNHEY, CDR2 SMNVEV (reference sequence). The rearrangement uses TRBV27 and TRBJ1-2, with D possibly TRBD1 on 5 matching bases. The sequence came from a middle-aged woman in a cohort exposed to, infected with or recovered from COVID-19 (not recorded which). The specimen was PBMCs or T cells enriched from blood (not recorded which). The CDR3, as DNA: TGTGCCAGCAGTCCCTCGGCAGGGTTCCATGGCTACACCTTC. Protein sequence: CASSPSAGFHGYTF.